Here is one T cell receptor (beta chain) with its context. On cycle 4 day 1 and cycle 7 day 1, as well as at baseline, blood was sampled. These data are taken from a study of OX40 agonist ivuxolimab in advanced cancers. The CDR3 runs 15 residues. Germline lookup yields CDR1 SGHAT and CDR2 FQNNGV. The junction had 6 bases not matched to a gene; V was cut back by 2 bases and J by 7 bases. This table comes from immunoSEQ multiplex PCR, and its TCRdb copy is limited to in-frame clones, with some not included. This sample has more than 35,000 clones, with more than 75% found just once. The genes are TRBV11-2 and TRBJ2-2; 8 bases match TRBD1. The sequence came from an adult with an advanced solid tumor such as melanoma, head and neck, liver or kidney cancer. The sample was CD4+ or CD8+ T cells sorted from blood, taken in a trial of the OX40 agonist ivuxolimab. CDR3 nucleotides: TGTGCCAGCAGCTTACCAACAGGGGGGATCGGGGAGCTGTTTTTT. Its protein product is CASSLPTGGIGELFF.